The 21 T cell receptor beta chains listed next were all sequenced from one sample in a study of post-analysis software for immune sequencing data. General study points: Relative to controls, patients had roughly five TRBV segments at higher frequency, with TRBV5-6, TRBV5-1 and TRBV20-1 among these.

Researchers reported that TCR beta cDNA libraries carried unique molecular identifiers. In TCRdb, the PCR reads were re-called with MiXCR into one record per CDR3 protein. The data show 380,000 or so distinct CDR3 sequences, around 33% seen once. The antigens for these receptors are not known. Material: blood. The receptors shown here come from a girl aged 10 to 17 with multiple sclerosis.

This clonotype was counted only a few times. The chain carries TRBV13 and TRBJ2-7; TRBD1 matches at 9 bases. Per germline, CDR1 PRHDT and CDR2 FYEKMQ (reference sequence). The CDR3 loop spans 14 amino acids. With 5 bases clipped from V and 5 bases from J, the junction kept 7 bases outside the gene matches. In nucleotides, the CDR3 is TGTGCCAGCAGCCGAGGACAGGGGAGGAACGAGCAGTACTTC. Translated, it gives CASSRGQGRNEQYF.

V and J are TRBV6-1 and TRBJ2-5, with 9 bases lining up with TRBD2. CDR1 and CDR2 (germline): MNHNS, SASEGT. CDR3 length: 17 amino acids. V shed 1 base and J 3 bases; nucleotides not matched to a gene: 9. The CDR3 loop reads CASSEGWASGAKETQYF. The CDR3 DNA is TGTGCCAGCAGTGAAGGTTGGGCTAGCGGGGCAAAAGAGACCCAGTACTTC.

The V and J genes are TRBV7-9 and TRBJ1-2; D gene unclear. The CDR3 length is 14 residues. Germline values: CDR1 SEHNR, CDR2 FQNEAQ (reference sequence). Trimming cost V 2 bases and J 6 bases, with 13 bases left between them. DNA of the CDR3: TGTGCCAGCAGCTTATCCGCGGTGTCCCATGGCTACACCTTC. Amino acid sequence: CASSLSAVSHGYTF.

The chain carries TRBV28 and TRBJ1-1; D unresolved. Trimming left V 7 bases short and J 0 bases short, with 12 bases between. The length of the CDR3 is 14 residues. Germline loops: CDR1 MDHEN, CDR2 SYDVKM. In nucleotides, the CDR3 is TGTGCCAGCAATCTCGGCACAGTGAACACTGAAGCTTTCTTT. Its translation is CASNLGTVNTEAFF.

This clonotype was counted between two and nine times. The rearrangement links TRBV12-3 or TRBV12-4 to TRBJ1-2; 7 bases map to TRBD1. This CDR3 has 17 amino acids. The V gene end was trimmed by 6 bases and the J gene end by 5 bases; junction bases not matched to a gene: 18. In nucleotides, the CDR3 is TGTGCCAGCAGCCCCCCAGGGGTGACAGGGAGCCCTTATGGCTACACCTTC. This encodes CASSPPGVTGSPYGYTF.

Only a few counts were recorded for this clonotype. This rearrangement joins TRBV5-1 to TRBJ1-2; TRBD1 matches at 9 bases. V gave up 4 bases and J gave up 4 bases; unmatched junction bases: 8. There are 15 residues in the CDR3. The germline gives CDR1 SGHRS, CDR2 YFSETQ. Here the CDR3 DNA reads TGCGCCAGCAGCCATCTTCCACAGGGGGCCTATGGCTACACCTTC. The encoded protein is CASSHLPQGAYGYTF. The full variable domain, with the rest looked up from reference TRBV5-1 and TRBJ1-2, is KAGVTQTPRYLIKTRGQQVTLSCSPISGHRSVSWYQQTPGQGLQFLFEYFSETQRNKGNFPGRFSGRQFSNSRSEMNVSTLELGDSALYLCASSHLPQGAYGYTFGSGTRLTVV.

This clonotype was seen a handful of times. The chain is built from TRBV29-1 and TRBJ2-5, with 8 bases aligning to TRBD1. The CDR3 totals 16 residues. J lost 3 bases, V lost 4 bases, and 13 bases had no gene match. Per the germline V gene, CDR1 is SQVTM and CDR2 is ANQGSEA. As DNA, the CDR3 is TGCAGCGTTGCACGGCAGGGGGCCGTAGCGGAAGAGACCCAGTACTTC. This translates into CSVARQGAVAEETQYF.

The genes are TRBV5-6 and TRBJ2-7; tentative D call: TRBD1 (6 bases). CDR3 size: 15 residues. Trimming took off 5 bases at V and 3 bases at J, with 18 bases between the two ends. Germline values: CDR1 SGHDT, CDR2 YYEEEE. Here the CDR3 DNA reads TGTGCCAGCAGTTCGATGGACAGTCTAAACTACGAGCAGTACTTC. This translates into CASSSMDSLNYEQYF.

This clonotype was detected a few times. The chain combines TRBV7-3 with TRBJ2-7, with a tentative D call TRBD1 (6 bases). Germline values: CDR1 SGHTA, CDR2 FQGTGA. V gave up 3 bases and J gave up 2 bases, with 14 bases separating them. The length of the CDR3 is 15 residues. This chain's CDR3 is CASSLYSRTAYEQYF. The CDR3 coding sequence is TGTGCCAGCAGCTTGTATTCCAGGACAGCCTACGAGCAGTACTTC.

V gene TRBV29-1 combines with J gene TRBJ1-1; D may be TRBD1 (6 bases). Germline V gives CDR1 SQVTM, CDR2 ANQGSEA. This CDR3 comprises 13 residues. V lost 4 bases to trimming and J lost 0 bases, with 9 bases between them. Here the CDR3 DNA reads TGCAGCGTTGGGGGGCTTTTGAACACTGAAGCTTTCTTT. Amino acid sequence: CSVGGLLNTEAFF.

V and J are TRBV6-5 and TRBJ2-3, with D tentatively TRBD2 (5 bases). The CDR3 runs 16 residues. Trimming removed 0 bases at V and 3 bases at J, with 13 bases between. Germline CDR1 and CDR2: MNHEY and SVGAGI. The DNA of the CDR3 is TGTGCCAGCAGTTACTCGAGCGGCTCTAATACAGATACGCAGTATTTT. This codes for CASSYSSGSNTDTQYF.

This clonotype has only a few counts. This sequence joins TRBV18 and TRBJ2-1; 9 nucleotides align to TRBD2. The V gene's germline CDR1 is KGHSH and CDR2 LQKENI. The trim removed 1 base at V and 5 bases at J, leaving 3 bases unmatched. The CDR3 loop spans 15 amino acids. For the CDR3, the DNA is TGTGCCAGCTCACCACTAGCGGGGGACCACAATGAGCAGTTCTTC. The encoded protein is CASSPLAGDHNEQFF.

This clonotype was detected ten times or more. Compared with germline, one end of the junction differs, possibly owing to a read error. The rearrangement links TRBV7-2 to TRBJ2-3, with unresolved D. The CDR3 runs 14 residues. Germline V gene data show CDR1 as SGHTA and CDR2 as FQGNSA. The CDR3 DNA sequence: TGCGCCAGCAGCTCCGGGTTAAGCACAGATACGCAGTATTTT. Encoded protein: CASSSGLSTDTQYF.

A note on this clonotype: At one end the junction does not follow the germline gene, possibly because of a read error. The V call is TRBV3-1, the J call TRBJ2-5; D possibly corresponds to TRBD2 (5 bases). The germline V gene has CDR1 LGHDT and CDR2 YNNKEL (reference sequence). The CDR3 runs to 14 residues. The CDR3 sequence is CVSSRWEPQETQYF. The CDR3 DNA is TGTGTCAGCAGCCGGTGGGAGCCCCAAGAGACCCAGTACTTC.

This clonotype was counted only a few times. CDR3 bases: TGTGCCAGCAGTGATGGCCACCCCACTGAAGCTTTCTTT. This gives the protein CASSDGHPTEAFF. The chain uses TRBV6-1 and TRBJ1-1; D gene uncertain. CDR3 length equals 13 residues. V was cut by 3 bases and J by 4 bases, with 9 bases left in between. Germline V lookup: CDR1 MNHNS, CDR2 SASEGT.

Concerning this clonotype: One end of the junction is discordant with germline, which a read error may explain. This chain uses TRBV6-1 with TRBJ1-2, with 7 bases identical to TRBD1. The germline V gene has CDR1 MNHNS and CDR2 SASEGT. The CDR3 totals 14 residues. DNA of the CDR3: TGTGCCAACAGTTTAAGACAGGGCGTCTATGGCTACACCTTC. Protein sequence: CANSLRQGVYGYTF.

At least ten counts were recorded for this clonotype. The V gene is TRBV12-3 or TRBV12-4, the J gene TRBJ1-6; 7 nucleotides agree with TRBD1. V lost 5 bases and J lost 7; bases outside the gene matches: 5. The CDR3 runs to 14 residues. CDR3 nucleotide sequence: TGTGCCAGCAGTCTCGGGACAGCGAATTCACCCCTCCACTTT. Translating it yields CASSLGTANSPLHF.

This clonotype appeared a few times. The J gene is TRBJ1-2, the V gene TRBV20-1, with 8 nucleotides matching TRBD1. CDR1 is DFQATT, CDR2 SNEGSKA, per germline (reference sequence). The CDR3 sequence is 15 residues long. V gave up 3 bases and J gave up 6 bases; unmatched junction bases: 12. In DNA form, the CDR3 reads TGCAGTGCTAGGTCCGGGACGGGACAGGAGAATGGCTACACCTTC. Translation: CSARSGTGQENGYTF.

The chain joins TRBV10-3 to TRBJ2-7; D gene unclear. Between the trimmed V and J ends, which lost 4 bases and 0 bases, there was a span of 4 bases. CDR1 ENHRY and CDR2 SYGVKD come from the germline V gene. The CDR3 contains 12 residues. This chain's CDR3 is CAISVDSYEQYF. Here the CDR3 DNA reads TGTGCCATCAGTGTTGACTCCTACGAGCAGTACTTC.

Only a few counts were recorded for this clonotype. The chain joins TRBV20-1 to TRBJ1-6; D possibly corresponds to TRBD1 (5 bases). Germline CDR1 reads DFQATT; CDR2 reads SNEGSKA (reference sequence). This CDR3 contains 14 residues. With 2 bases removed from V and 6 bases from J, the gap between germline ends came to 11 bases. The CDR3 here is CSARQGTGNSPLHF. Written as DNA, the CDR3 is TGCAGTGCTAGACAGGGAACGGGTAATTCACCCCTCCACTTT.

J is TRBJ2-3 and V is TRBV7-9; possible D gene TRBD2, 5 bases. This CDR3 contains 16 residues. Germline CDR1 SEHNR, CDR2 FQNEAQ (reference sequence). V lost 5 bases, J lost 1 base, and 16 bases lay in between. The CDR3 DNA reads as TGTGCCAGCAGCCTCACGGACTTAGAACGCACAGATACGCAGTATTTT. Translation gives CASSLTDLERTDTQYF. The full variable domain, its missing parts supplied by reference TRBV7-9 and TRBJ2-3, is DTGVSQNPRHKITKRGQNVTFRCDPISEHNRLYWYRQTLGQGPEFLTYFQNEAQLEKSRLLSDRFSAERPKGSFSTLEIQRTEQGDSAMYLCASSLTDLERTDTQYFGPGTRLTVL.